This T cell receptor (beta chain) was captured by sequencing in a study of tumor-infiltrating lymphocytes in primary liver carcinoma. Study-level results: The top-250-clone fraction was significantly higher in tumors than in blood (p = 0.039).

RNA and DNA were co-extracted from approximately 20-30 mg of unsorted bulk tissue. Over 75% of the cells were viable tumor cells in every tumor sample. TCR beta cDNA was prepared out of approximately 470 ng total RNA by means of a constant-region primer. Slightly modified ARM-PCR with three nested multiplex PCR rounds yielded TCR beta libraries. The first two PCR rounds used TRBV1-TRBV30 primers with a Cbeta primer, roughly 10 cycles each. TCRdb fed the multiplex PCR reads into MiXCR, producing one record per CDR3 protein. This sample has roughly 20,000 distinct CDR3 sequences; 60% to 80% occur once, and the top ten carry about 43%. This clonotype was seen only once. Its antigen is not known. Relative to the germline gene, one junction end is altered; a read error may explain this. Germline V gene sequence: CDR1 LGHNA, CDR2 YSLEER. This CDR3 is 16 amino acids long.

Sequencing was carried out using liver tumor tissue from sampling region 4. The subset was: tumor region T4, right-lateral pole. The rearrangement uses TRBV4-3 and TRBJ2-1; unclear D gene. The sequence derives from a woman in her twenties or thirties with primary liver carcinoma and hepatitis B virus infection. The CDR3 nucleotides are TGCGCCAGTAGCCAAGATTGGTACTACGCCTACATTGAGCAGTTCTTC. It translates to CASSQDWYYAYIEQFF.